The present TCR beta chain was sequenced within a study of control samples from healthy donors and cancer patients. Sequenced by immunoSEQ multiplex PCR; TCRdb stores in-frame clones only, minus some. The sample lists under 150,000 clones, approximately 91% occurring once. This clone was seen once. Germline-derived CDR1 and CDR2 are SGHAT and FQNNGV. The CDR3 is 15 residues long. Trimming pared 5 bases from V and 4 bases from J, leaving 18 bases between. Sequencing was done on a sample of blood. The sequence was obtained from a woman between 25 and 40 years old in good health. J is TRBJ2-7 and V is TRBV11-2; D ambiguous. The CDR3 protein is CASSPRPGPLYEQYF. CDR3 bases: TGTGCCAGCAGCCCGCGACCGGGCCCACTGTACGAGCAGTACTTC.